This T cell receptor (beta chain) was captured by sequencing in a study of identical twins. Study-level findings and limits: Out-of-frame alpha sequences common to twins exhibited a surplus of low generation probability. Among monozygotic twins, out-of-frame TCR alpha sharing exceeded what models predicted.

V was clipped by 9 bases and J by 0 bases; unmatched bases: 3. This CDR3 contains 13 residues. TCRdb reprocessed the 5' RACE reads with MiXCR, giving one entry per CDR3 protein. The sample has 350,000 or so distinct CDR3 sequences; about 12% are singletons. There are many counts of this clonotype. Its specificity is not known. These data also featured in a second study, about yellow fever vaccine responses in identical twins.

This TCR was recovered from a woman aged 18-35 years in good health. The sequencing input was CD8+ T cells sorted from blood. The chain has TRBV12-3 or TRBV12-4 and TRBJ2-3, with TRBD2 matching 7 bases. CDR3: CASLAVSTDTQYF. The CDR3 DNA reads as TGTGCCAGTCTAGCGGTTAGCACAGATACGCAGTATTTT.